Listed below are T cell receptor beta chains from one sample, sequenced in a study of shared clonotypes between healthy human individuals. The assay was immunoSEQ multiplex PCR, and TCRdb's table has in-frame clones only and misses some. Of approximately 2.1 million clones listed, more than 80% are singletons. What was sequenced was naive CD4+ T cells from PBMCs. These receptors all stem from a man younger than 30 in good health. Some clones in this sample may be carry-over from other donors' samples. Both conserved end residues are part of each CDR3. The D gene is left open where the match is weak. A row's size may be missing; if present it is once, few, many or a size class.

TRBJ1-1	few	NA	TRBV5-4	CASSLERGTEAFF	TGTGCCAGCAGCTTGGAGAGAGGGACTGAAGCTTTCTTT
TRBJ1-5	NA	NA	TRBV6-4	CASSEGYQPQHF	TGTGCCAGCAGTGAAGGGTACCAGCCCCAGCATTTT
TRBJ2-5	NA	TRBD2	TRBV5-4	CASSPPGLAETQYF	TGTGCCAGCAGCCCGCCGGGACTAGCAGAGACCCAGTACTTC
TRBJ2-3	NA	NA	TRBV25-1	CASSDSEAGRRTDTQYF	TGTGCCAGCAGTGATTCGGAAGCGGGCCGACGCACAGATACGCAGTATTTT
TRBJ1-2	NA	TRBD1	TRBV9	CASSPRQGAGGYTF	TGTGCCAGCAGCCCCCGACAGGGGGCGGGTGGCTACACCTTC
TRBJ1-1	NA	NA	TRBV28	CASRVRTVNTEAFF	TGTGCCAGTCGAGTCAGGACAGTGAACACTGAAGCTTTCTTT
TRBJ2-2	NA	NA	TRBV27	CATRTASTGELFF	TGTGCCACCCGGACAGCGAGCACCGGGGAGCTGTTTTTT
TRBJ1-5	NA	NA	TRBV7-2	CASSLVRGNHQPQHF	TGTGCCAGCAGCTTGGTAAGGGGGAACCATCAGCCCCAGCATTTT
TRBJ2-1	NA	NA	TRBV4-2	CASSQSYRLQFF	TGTGCCAGCAGCCAATCATATAGACTACAGTTCTTC
TRBJ2-2	NA	TRBD1	TRBV27	CASSSTGLTGQGAVGELFF	TGTGCCAGCAGTTCCACTGGGTTAACGGGACAGGGGGCCGTCGGGGAGCTGTTTTTT
TRBJ2-1	NA	NA	TRBV9	CASSRDPGSSYNEQFF	TGTGCCAGCAGCAGAGATCCGGGGAGCTCCTACAATGAGCAGTTCTTC
TRBJ1-3	NA	TRBD1	TRBV4-3	CASSQGGQGWDTIYF	TGCGCCAGCAGCCAAGGGGGACAGGGATGGGACACCATATATTTT
TRBJ2-6	NA	NA	TRBV19	CASRLSGGSGANVLTF	TGTGCCAGCCGACTAAGTGGGGGCTCTGGGGCCAACGTCCTGACTTTC
TRBJ2-5	NA	NA	TRBV7-9	CASSLVWSLETQYF	TGTGCCAGCAGCTTAGTATGGTCTCTGGAGACCCAGTACTTC
TRBJ1-5	few	NA	TRBV18	CASSPSIPNQPQHF	TGTGCCAGCTCACCATCGATCCCCAATCAGCCCCAGCATTTT
TRBJ2-5	once	TRBD2	TRBV11-2	CASSSNSGRQETQYF	TGTGCCAGCAGCTCGAATAGCGGGAGACAAGAGACCCAGTACTTC
TRBJ1-1	NA	TRBD1	TRBV5-1	CASSSQGMNTEAFF	TGCGCCAGCAGCTCACAGGGGATGAACACTGAAGCTTTCTTT
TRBJ2-5	NA	TRBD1	TRBV19	CASMDTGGVETQYF	TGTGCCAGTATGGACACAGGGGGCGTGGAGACCCAGTACTTC
TRBJ2-2	NA	NA	TRBV5-1	CASSPRLGDTGELFF	TGCGCCAGCAGCCCCCGTCTAGGAGACACCGGGGAGCTGTTTTTT
TRBJ1-1	NA	TRBD1	TRBV19	CASGQGAIRVAFF	TGTGCCAGCGGACAGGGGGCTATAAGGGTCGCTTTCTTT
TRBJ1-4	NA	NA	TRBV28	CASSLQDLVEKLFF	TGTGCCAGCAGTTTACAGGATTTGGTTGAAAAACTGTTTTTT
TRBJ1-4	NA	NA	TRBV6-5	CASRRTQSNEKLFF	TGTGCCAGCAGGAGAACACAGAGTAATGAAAAACTGTTTTTT
TRBJ2-2	NA	TRBD1	TRBV5-1	CASSVGQVNTGELFF	TGCGCCAGCAGCGTCGGACAGGTGAACACCGGGGAGCTGTTTTTT
TRBJ2-7	NA	TRBD2	TRBV19	CASSLRLGRAPYEQYF	TGTGCCAGTAGTCTCCGACTCGGGAGGGCCCCCTACGAGCAGTACTTC
TRBJ2-1	NA	NA	TRBV4-2	CASSQETAPGEQFF	TGTGCCAGCAGCCAAGAGACTGCCCCTGGTGAGCAGTTCTTC
TRBJ2-7	NA	NA	TRBV15	CATSIKQQGSHEQYF	TGTGCCACCAGCATTAAACAACAGGGTTCCCACGAGCAGTACTTC
TRBJ1-2	NA	TRBD1	TRBV28	CASRNQGASMDFYGYTF	TGTGCCAGCCGAAATCAGGGGGCTAGTATGGATTTTTATGGCTACACCTTC
TRBJ1-2	NA	NA	TRBV10-3	CAIPKEGLGYGYTF	TGTGCCATCCCCAAGGAGGGGTTGGGCTATGGCTACACCTTC
TRBJ2-7	NA	NA	TRBV6-5	CASSYREQGAYEQYF	TGTGCCAGCAGTTACCGGGAACAGGGTGCGTACGAGCAGTACTTC
TRBJ2-7	NA	NA	TRBV25-1	CASSPAGSYEQYF	TGTGCCAGCAGTCCTGCAGGGTCCTACGAGCAGTACTTC
TRBJ1-1	NA	TRBD1	TRBV19	CASSIPRGDDTEAFF	TGTGCCAGTAGTATCCCCAGGGGGGACGACACTGAAGCTTTCTTT
TRBJ2-1	NA	NA	TRBV7-9	CASSSAVSYNEQFF	TGTGCCAGCAGCTCGGCAGTCTCCTACAATGAGCAGTTCTTC
TRBJ2-1	NA	TRBD2	TRBV11-3	CASSPQLAGGGNEQFF	TGTGCCAGCAGCCCCCAGCTAGCGGGTGGTGGGAATGAGCAGTTCTTC
TRBJ2-2	NA	NA	TRBV6-6	CASTHDGNTGELFF	TGTGCCAGCACCCACGATGGGAACACCGGGGAGCTGTTTTTT
TRBJ1-1	NA	NA	TRBV5-1	CASSLELTGSWDRNTEAFF	TGCGCCAGCAGCTTGGAACTCACCGGGAGCTGGGACCGGAACACTGAAGCTTTCTTT
TRBJ2-3	NA	NA	TRBV7-9	CASSPLGTQYF	TGTGCCAGCAGCCCTCTAGGTACGCAGTATTTT
TRBJ1-5	NA	NA	TRBV6-6	CASSSLGYSNQPQHF	TGTGCCAGCAGTTCCTTGGGTTATAGCAATCAGCCCCAGCATTTT
TRBJ1-5	NA	NA	TRBV7-2	CASSLVYNQPQHF	TGTGCCAGCAGCCTTGTCTACAATCAGCCCCAGCATTTT
TRBJ1-2	NA	NA	TRBV4-2	CASSQVISPNYGYTF	TGTGCCAGCAGCCAAGTAATATCTCCCAACTATGGCTACACCTTC
TRBJ1-3	NA	NA	TRBV7-2	CASSGDRSGNTIYF	TGTGCCAGCAGCGGGGACCGCTCTGGAAACACCATATATTTT
TRBJ2-2	NA	NA	TRBV2	CASNLGLAGELFF	TGTGCCAGCAACCTGGGGCTTGCCGGGGAGCTGTTTTTT
TRBJ2-5	NA	NA	TRBV15	CATSVPTGSQETQYF	TGTGCCACCAGCGTTCCGACGGGCAGTCAAGAGACCCAGTACTTC
TRBJ2-5	NA	TRBD2	TRBV10-3	CAISERISGSALQETQYF	TGTGCCATCAGTGAACGGATTAGCGGGAGCGCTCTCCAAGAGACCCAGTACTTC
TRBJ2-1	NA	NA	TRBV9	CASSVASGLLPPEQFF	TGTGCCAGCAGCGTAGCCAGCGGGCTACTTCCCCCTGAGCAGTTCTTC
TRBJ2-7	NA	NA	TRBV10-1	CASSKGSSFEQYF	TGCGCCAGCAGTAAAGGTTCCTCCTTCGAGCAGTACTTC
TRBJ2-5	NA	NA	TRBV7-9	CASGAGPQETQYF	TGTGCCAGCGGGGCAGGTCCTCAAGAGACCCAGTACTTC
TRBJ2-5	NA	TRBD2	TRBV6-6	CASRATSGSEEETQYF	TGTGCCAGCAGGGCGACTAGCGGGAGTGAAGAAGAGACCCAGTACTTC
TRBJ2-3	NA	NA	TRBV5-6	CASSADTDTQYF	TGTGCCAGCAGCGCCGACACAGATACGCAGTATTTT
TRBJ1-6	NA	NA	TRBV5-6	CASSLSGGQAPLHF	TGTGCCAGCAGCTTGTCCGGGGGCCAGGCACCCCTCCACTTT
TRBJ1-1	NA	NA	TRBV2	CASSDEATNTEAFF	TGTGCCAGCAGTGACGAAGCTACGAACACTGAAGCTTTCTTT
TRBJ2-1	NA	NA	TRBV10-3	CAISPAAEGEQFF	TGTGCCATCAGTCCAGCGGCAGAGGGTGAGCAGTTCTTC